This TCR beta chain was sequenced in a study of blood T cell repertoires in COVID-19. About the research overall: The United States, Italy and Spain were the sources of the acute and convalescent COVID-19 samples.

J lost 2 bases, V lost 5 bases, and 3 bases had no gene match. The germline gives CDR1 MDHEN, CDR2 SYDVKM. The CDR3 is 14 amino acids. Sequencing was performed with immunoSEQ multiplex PCR; in TCRdb, only in-frame clones are kept and a portion is missing. The table shows 85,000 to 100,000 clones, with about 86% occurring only once. The chain combines TRBV28 with TRBJ2-7, with 10 bases lining up with TRBD2. This TCR was recovered from a man aged 55 to 69 with acute or convalescent COVID-19. The specimen sequenced was peripheral blood. The CDR3 region is CASSQLAGPYEQYF. The CDR3 nucleotides read TGTGCCAGCAGTCAACTAGCGGGGCCCTACGAGCAGTACTTC.